This T cell receptor (beta chain) was recorded in a study of T-cell memory formation after mild COVID-19. Study-level findings and limits: Memory sampled before infection contained some responding clones, suggesting cross-reactive memory joined.

Comments on this clonotype: Its target is not known.

TCRdb independently ran MiXCR on the 5' RACE reads; one entry per CDR3 protein. The sample lists over 120,000 distinct CDR3 sequences, roughly 19% occurring once. The origin of this receptor is an adult woman who had mild COVID-19 (a few samples of this study predate the infection). Cell type and time point are not known. Sequencing was performed on PBMCs or a T cell subset sorted from them (not recorded which).

The CDR3 loop reads CATSRTGGGTSNEKLFF. CDR3 in DNA: TGTGCCACCAGCAGGACAGGGGGCGGGACCTCAAACGAAAAACTGTTTTTT. J is TRBJ1-4 and V is TRBV15, with TRBD1 matching 10 bases. This CDR3 contains 17 residues. Germline trimming cut 3 bases from V and 8 bases from J; bases unmatched to any gene: 12. Germline loops: CDR1 LNHNV, CDR2 YYDKDF (reference sequence). Looking up the rest from reference TRBV15 and TRBJ1-4 gives the full variable domain: DAMVIQNPRYQVTQFGKPVTLSCSQTLNHNVMYWYQQKSSQAPKLLFHYYDKDFNNEADTPDNFQSRRPNTSFCFLDIRSPGLGDTAMYLCATSRTGGGTSNEKLFFGSGTQLSVL.